Below are 32 T cell receptor beta chains sequenced from a single sample in a study of blood T cell repertoires in COVID-19. The protocol was immunoSEQ multiplex PCR, while the TCRdb copy is restricted to in-frame clones and leaves out a portion. Of approximately 29,000 clones listed, about 88% were seen once; the top ten hold less than 15%. Sample: peripheral blood. These receptors were collected from a man between 70 and 80 years old with active COVID-19.

This chain uses TRBV6-2 or TRBV6-3 with TRBJ1-2, with D maybe TRBD1 (5 bases). The CDR3 loop spans 14 amino acids. Germline-derived CDR1 and CDR2 are MNHEY and SVGEGT. Between the trimmed V and J ends, which lost 3 bases and 2 bases, there was a span of 10 bases. CDR3 nucleotides: TGTGCCAGCAGTTATCTCCGGGGGAACTATGGCTACACCTTC. Its translation: CASSYLRGNYGYTF.

The chain recombines TRBV18 with TRBJ2-7, with TRBD1 matching 11 bases. The germline V gene has CDR1 KGHSH and CDR2 LQKENI. V lost 6 bases to trimming and J lost 7 bases; unmatched junction nucleotides: 8. CDR3 length: 14 residues. The CDR3 DNA follows: TGTGCCAGCTCCGGCGGGGGGACAGGGGGAGAGCAGTACTTC. Its protein is CASSGGGTGGEQYF.

In its sample, this clone was seen once. The J gene is TRBJ1-2, the V gene TRBV24-1, with D uncertain. Trimming removed 1 base from V and 2 bases from J, with 7 bases in between. CDR1 and CDR2 (germline): KGHDR, SFDVKD. The CDR3 runs 14 residues. CDR3 in DNA: TGTGCCACCAGTGATTTCACAGTCAACTATGGCTACACCTTC. Protein sequence: CATSDFTVNYGYTF.

This rearrangement joins TRBV23-1 to TRBJ1-5; D not certain. TRBV23-1 is known as an ORF, though its function is uncertain. V was shortened by 1 base and J by 1 base, with 17 bases between the two germline ends. CDR3 length: 18 amino acids. CDR3: CASSQLHPGDGSNQPQHF. CDR3 bases: TGCGCCAGCAGTCAATTACATCCGGGAGACGGAAGCAATCAGCCCCAGCATTTT.

V is TRBV4-3 and J is TRBJ1-5, with TRBD1 identical over 11 bases. CDR3 size: 15 residues. In germline, CDR1 is LGHNA, CDR2 YSLEER. Unmatched junction bases numbered 5, after V lost 4 bases and J lost 6 bases. The CDR3 loop reads CASSRRTGGGQPQHF. The CDR3 nucleotides are TGCGCCAGCAGCCGACGGACAGGGGGCGGTCAGCCCCAGCATTTT.

The chain joins TRBV3-1 (or the pseudogene TRBV3-2) to TRBJ2-1; D uncertain. Deletions cut 0 bases from V and 10 bases from J, with 10 bases between. Germline-derived CDR1 and CDR2 are LGHDT and YNNKEL (reference sequence). This CDR3 has 13 residues. CDR3 loop: CASSQEVASEQFF. The CDR3 coding sequence is TGTGCCAGCAGCCAAGAGGTAGCTTCCGAGCAGTTCTTC.

CDR3 protein: CASSHIGGGPTDTQYF. In DNA, the CDR3 is TGTGCCAGCAGCCATATCGGGGGGGGCCCCACAGATACGCAGTATTTT. The rearrangement links TRBV3-1 (or the pseudogene TRBV3-2) to TRBJ2-3; 8 bases align to TRBD2. V lost 3 bases, J lost 2 bases, and 7 bases stayed unmatched. CDR1 and CDR2 (germline): LGHDT, YNNKEL (reference sequence). This CDR3 spans 16 amino acids.

The rearrangement joins TRBV19 to TRBJ2-3; D remains ambiguous. The CDR3 is 14 residues long. The germline gives CDR1 LNHDA, CDR2 SQIVND (reference sequence). V was pared by 6 bases and J by 4 bases, with 14 bases between. DNA for the CDR3: TGTGCCAGTAGGATGGAGCTAGGCTCAGATACGCAGTATTTT. It translates to CASRMELGSDTQYF.

The chain links TRBV7-2 to TRBJ2-3; maybe TRBD1 (5 bases). Trimming shortened V by 6 bases and J by 4 bases, and 14 bases separated the two germline ends. The CDR3 loop spans 14 amino acids. Germline V gene lookup returns CDR1 SGHTA and CDR2 FQGNSA. In DNA form, the CDR3 reads TGTGCCAGCAGTAGGGGCCGGGTCCCAGATACGCAGTATTTT. It specifies CASSRGRVPDTQYF.

The table lists this clone with a count of one. One junction end disagrees with the germline gene, perhaps due to a read error. CDR3 protein: CSVAFSTSGKLFF. CDR3 nucleotides: TGCAGCGTTGCCTTCTCGACTAGCGGGAAGCTGTTTTTT. This rearrangement joins TRBV29-1 to TRBJ2-2; 11 bases line up with TRBD2. Germline V gene data show CDR1 as SQVTM and CDR2 as ANQGSEA. The CDR3 runs to 13 residues.

This clone has just one count. J is TRBJ2-7 and V is TRBV5-8, with D possibly matching TRBD1 (5 bases). This CDR3 has 12 amino acids. The germline V gene encodes CDR1 SGHTS and CDR2 YDEGEE. V lost 4 bases and J lost 12, with 17 bases in between. CDR3 region: CASSQMDTVAYF. The CDR3 nucleotides read TGTGCCAGCAGCCAAATGGACACGGTAGCGTACTTC. The full variable domain, its missing parts supplied by reference TRBV5-8 and TRBJ2-7, is EAGVTQSPTHLIKTRGQQATLRCSPISGHTSVYWYQQALGLGLQFLLWYDEGEERNRGNFPPRFSGRQFPNYSSELNVNALELEDSALYLCASSQMDTVAYFGPGTRLTVT.

J is TRBJ2-3 and V is TRBV11-2, with D perhaps matching TRBD2 (5 bases). The CDR3 contains 11 residues. Trimming removed 8 bases at V and 7 bases at J, with 10 bases between. Germline values: CDR1 SGHAT, CDR2 FQNNGV. CDR3 DNA: TGTGCCAGCTCCTCGGGGAATACGCAGTATTTT. Its protein product is CASSSGNTQYF. Full variable domain (outside the CDR3, taken from reference TRBV11-2 and TRBJ2-3): EAGVAQSPRYKIIEKRQSVAFWCNPISGHATLYWYQQILGQGPKLLIQFQNNGVVDDSQLPKDRFSAERLKGVDSTLKIQPAKLEDSAVYLCASSSGNTQYFGPGTRLTVL.

CDR3: CASSIGFGWTSADTQYF. In nucleotides, the CDR3 is TGTGCCAGTAGTATAGGATTTGGATGGACTAGCGCAGATACGCAGTATTTT. This chain links TRBV19 with TRBJ2-3; 9 nucleotides agree with TRBD2. V was clipped by 1 base and J by 4 bases; unmatched bases: 9. From germline, CDR1 is LNHDA and CDR2 SQIVND (reference sequence). The CDR3 is 17 residues long.

The V call is TRBV5-1, the J call TRBJ2-1; TRBD1 matches 9 bases. Trimming at V came to 4 bases and at J to 0 bases, leaving 5 bases not matched to a gene. The germline gives CDR1 SGHRS, CDR2 YFSETQ. The CDR3 contains 16 residues. CDR3 DNA sequence: TGCGCCAGCAGCCCAGGACAGGGGACCTCCTACAATGAGCAGTTCTTC. Its translation is CASSPGQGTSYNEQFF.

V gene TRBV9 combines with J gene TRBJ1-1, with D maybe TRBD1 (6 bases). Trimming took off 4 bases at V and 6 bases at J, with 16 bases between the two ends. The germline gives CDR1 SGDLS, CDR2 YYNGEE. CDR3 length: 14 amino acids. The CDR3 DNA is TGTGCCAGCAGCCCGACGGGGGGCTGGTCTGAAGCTTTCTTT. Amino acids: CASSPTGGWSEAFF.

This rearrangement joins TRBV30 to TRBJ1-1, with 7 bases that match TRBD1. The CDR3 is 13 amino acids. Per the germline V gene, CDR1 is GTSNPN and CDR2 is SVGIG (reference sequence). After removal of 4 bases from V and 6 bases from J, the junction contained 8 bases not matched to a gene. The CDR3 DNA is TGTGCCTGGATCGCACAGGGGAAGGCTGAAGCTTTCTTT. This codes for CAWIAQGKAEAFF.

The chain links TRBV7-9 to TRBJ2-7; tentative D call: TRBD1 (6 bases). The germline CDR1 and CDR2 sequences are SEHNR and FQNEAQ (reference sequence). V was pared by 5 bases and J by 2 bases, with 19 bases between. This CDR3 is 16 amino acids long. CDR3 nucleotide sequence: TGTGCCAGCAGCGGCGTCAGGGGTAGCCTCACCTACGAGCAGTACTTC. Translated, it gives CASSGVRGSLTYEQYF.

The V call is TRBV28, the J call TRBJ1-6; 10 bases align to TRBD1. Germline V gives CDR1 MDHEN, CDR2 SYDVKM. V shed 10 bases, J shed 6 bases, and the junction held 9 bases outside the gene matches. This CDR3 has 15 amino acids. Here the CDR3 reads CATIDRGLGNSPLHF. The CDR3 DNA is TGTGCCACCATCGACAGGGGGCTAGGTAATTCACCCCTCCACTTT.

The CDR3 DNA is TGTGCCAGCTCACCGGGACTATTAAGCGGCTACGAGCAGTACTTC. Its translation: CASSPGLLSGYEQYF. V and J are TRBV18 and TRBJ2-7, with 7 bases that match TRBD2. Germline trimming cut 3 bases from V and 3 bases from J; bases unmatched to any gene: 8. From germline, CDR1 is KGHSH and CDR2 LQKENI. This CDR3 is 15 amino acids long.

This rearrangement joins TRBV5-4 to TRBJ2-7, with TRBD1 identical over 7 bases. Looked up from germline, CDR1 is SGHNT and CDR2 is YYREEE (reference sequence). CDR3 size: 14 residues. With V trimmed by 3 bases and J by 7 bases, 10 bases remained unmatched. CDR3 region: CASSWGTESGEQYF. The DNA for the CDR3 is TGTGCCAGCAGCTGGGGGACAGAGTCGGGAGAGCAGTACTTC.

V and J are TRBV19 and TRBJ1-6, with TRBD1 matching 7 bases. The CDR3 is made up of 14 amino acids. The ends lost 6 bases at V and 9 bases at J; junction bases unmatched: 8. Germline values: CDR1 LNHDA, CDR2 SQIVND (reference sequence). Here the CDR3 reads CASRRQGFSSPLHF. CDR3 nucleotide sequence: TGTGCCAGTAGAAGACAGGGATTCTCTTCACCCCTCCACTTT.

The chain links TRBV6-6 to TRBJ2-7; TRBD1 matches at 7 bases. Per germline, CDR1 MNHNY and CDR2 SVGAGI (reference sequence). The CDR3 loop spans 13 amino acids. V was clipped by 2 bases and J by 6 bases; unmatched bases: 4. CDR3 DNA sequence: TGTGCCAGCAGTTACGTACAGGGGATCGAGCAGTACTTC. Protein product: CASSYVQGIEQYF.

The chain employs TRBV7-2 and TRBJ2-7, with 11 bases lining up with TRBD2. Germline V gene data show CDR1 as SGHTA and CDR2 as FQGNSA. The length of the CDR3 is 16 residues. V was pared by 5 bases and J by 3 bases, with 9 bases of the junction left unmatched. CDR3 nucleotides: TGTGCCAGCAGCCCCCAAACTAGCGGGAGTGTCTACGAGCAGTACTTC. It encodes CASSPQTSGSVYEQYF.

The chain recombines TRBV5-4 with TRBJ2-5; weak D call: TRBD1 (6 bases). From germline, CDR1 is SGHNT and CDR2 YYREEE (reference sequence). Trimming left V 4 bases short and J 1 base short, with 11 bases between. The CDR3 spans 14 residues. The CDR3 is CASSRGQFQETQYF. CDR3 DNA sequence: TGTGCCAGCAGCCGCGGACAGTTCCAAGAGACCCAGTACTTC.

The sample holds one count of this clone. The chain is built from TRBV30 and TRBJ1-5; 8 nucleotides match TRBD1. Germline CDR1 is GTSNPN and CDR2 is SVGIG (reference sequence). This CDR3 comprises 15 residues. Trimming at V came to 0 bases and at J to 3 bases, leaving 4 bases not matched to a gene. The CDR3 DNA reads TGTGCCTGGAGTGTATGGGACAGGCCCAATCAGCCCCAGCATTTT. Amino acids: CAWSVWDRPNQPQHF.

DNA for the CDR3: TGTGCCAGCAGCCATGTTTCGCCCCTAACTAGCACAGATACGCAGTATTTT. Translating gives CASSHVSPLTSTDTQYF. The chain employs TRBV3-1 (or the pseudogene TRBV3-2) and TRBJ2-3; D is ambiguous. Germline V lookup: CDR1 LGHDT, CDR2 YNNKEL (reference sequence). Trimming removed 3 bases at V and 0 bases at J, with 16 bases between. This CDR3 spans 17 amino acids.

V is TRBV14 and J is TRBJ2-7; D is ambiguous. The CDR3 extends over 11 amino acids. V lost 8 bases and J lost 4, with 9 bases in between. Germline V gene lookup returns CDR1 SGHDN and CDR2 FVKESK. DNA of the CDR3: TGTGCCAGCGGAGTCGGGTACGAGCAGTACTTC. Amino acids: CASGVGYEQYF.

The chain carries TRBV5-6 and TRBJ2-1; D is undetermined. The CDR3 has 14 amino acids. V shed 0 bases and J shed 3 bases, with 7 bases lying between them. The germline gives CDR1 SGHDT, CDR2 YYEEEE. The CDR3 DNA reads as TGTGCCAGCAGCTTGGGTGTCCGCTACAATGAGCAGTTCTTC. Translated, it gives CASSLGVRYNEQFF.

The rearrangement links TRBV9 to TRBJ2-5, with TRBD1 matching over 8 bases. This CDR3 is 15 amino acids long. Germline V lookup: CDR1 SGDLS, CDR2 YYNGEE. V was clipped by 0 bases and J by 7 bases; unmatched bases: 8. CDR3 nucleotides: TGTGCCAGCAGCGTAGGACAGGGGCCTTTCGGGACCCAGTACTTC. Its protein is CASSVGQGPFGTQYF.

This chain connects TRBV3-1 (or the pseudogene TRBV3-2) to TRBJ2-3; a weak D match, TRBD2 (6 bases). V lost 4 bases and J lost 8, with 7 bases in between. The CDR3 is 11 residues long. CDR1 and CDR2 from the germline V gene are LGHDT and YNNKEL (reference sequence). The CDR3 region is CASSPGGTQYF. The CDR3, as DNA: TGTGCCAGCAGCCCCGGGGGTACGCAGTATTTT.

This clone has just one count. This chain uses TRBV7-9 with TRBJ2-3; the match to TRBD2 covers 11 bases. Trimming cost V 4 bases and J 3 bases; bases outside gene matches: 15. The length of the CDR3 is 19 residues. Per the germline V gene, CDR1 is SEHNR and CDR2 is FQNEAQ (reference sequence). The CDR3 region is CASSSPGLADPRITDTQYF. In DNA form, the CDR3 reads TGTGCCAGCAGCTCCCCGGGACTAGCGGACCCGAGGATTACAGATACGCAGTATTTT.

The chain joins TRBV5-6 to TRBJ1-2; no clear D. The V and J ends lost 0 bases and 3 bases respectively, with 9 bases between them. The CDR3 loop spans 14 amino acids. Germline CDR1 is SGHDT and CDR2 is YYEEEE. The CDR3 loop reads CASSLVGQDYGYTF. The CDR3 DNA sequence: TGTGCCAGCAGCTTGGTAGGTCAGGACTATGGCTACACCTTC.